This entry lists 22 T cell receptor beta chains sequenced from one sample in a study of shared clonotypes between healthy human individuals. The repertoire was sequenced with immunoSEQ multiplex PCR; TCRdb's copy has only in-frame clones and lacks some. The table has fewer than 100,000 clones, about 68% seen once. Sequences were obtained from memory CD8+ T cells sorted from blood. Documented subset: CD45RO+ cells pooled with CCR7-negative TemRA cells. The source of these receptors is a young man in good health.

A word on this clone: At one end the junction does not follow the germline gene, possibly because of a read error. The chain employs TRBV7-9 and TRBJ1-2; D ambiguous. This CDR3 has 12 residues. Germline lookup yields CDR1 SEHNR and CDR2 FQNEAQ (reference sequence). In nucleotides, the CDR3 is TGTGCCAGCAGCGTAGCCAGCTATGGCTACACCTTC. Its translation is CASSVASYGYTF.

This clone was recorded a few times. In nucleotides, the CDR3 is TGTGCCAGCAAGTGGGAAATAGCGGGACCCTACGAGCAGTACTTC. Its protein is CASKWEIAGPYEQYF. V usage is TRBV6-1 and J usage is TRBJ2-7; TRBD2 matches at 8 bases. With V trimmed by 7 bases and J by 2 bases, 10 bases remained unmatched. The germline V gene encodes CDR1 MNHNS and CDR2 SASEGT. There are 15 residues in the CDR3.

The chain recombines TRBV11-3 with TRBJ2-1; TRBD1 matches at 9 bases. Germline loops: CDR1 SGHNT, CDR2 YENEEA. Trimming took 0 bases from V and 7 from J; bases not matched to a gene: 10. This CDR3 comprises 17 residues. The CDR3 sequence: CASSLDAPDRGMNEQFF. CDR3 nucleotide sequence: TGTGCCAGCAGCTTAGATGCCCCGGACAGGGGTATGAATGAGCAGTTCTTC.

The V gene is TRBV5-4, the J gene TRBJ2-3; D may correspond to TRBD1 or TRBD2 (5 bases each). Trimming shortened V by 0 bases and J by 1 base, and 9 bases separated the two germline ends. The CDR3 is made up of 15 amino acids. Germline lookup yields CDR1 SGHNT and CDR2 YYREEE (reference sequence). The CDR3 loop reads CASSLGRDRTDTQYF. In DNA, the CDR3 is TGTGCCAGCAGCTTGGGCAGGGACCGCACAGATACGCAGTATTTT.

This clone was detected only a few times. The gene calls are TRBV6-4 and TRBJ2-7; D is possibly TRBD1 or TRBD2 (7 bases each). V was shortened by 10 bases and J by 0 bases, with 16 bases between the two germline ends. The germline gives CDR1 MRHNA, CDR2 SNTAGT. CDR3 length equals 14 residues. The CDR3 loop reads CATGGTASSYEQYF. For the CDR3, the DNA is TGTGCCACCGGGGGGACAGCATCCTCCTACGAGCAGTACTTC.

The gene calls are TRBV27 and TRBJ2-2, with D uncertain. The germline V gene has CDR1 MNHEY and CDR2 SMNVEV (reference sequence). V was clipped by 5 bases and J by 6 bases, with 10 bases between them. The CDR3 has 13 amino acids. The CDR3 loop is CASSPPRAGELFF. CDR3 DNA: TGTGCCAGCAGTCCGCCGCGAGCCGGGGAGCTGTTTTTT.

The chain combines TRBV7-6 with TRBJ1-2; D uncertain. Germline V CDR1 and CDR2: SGHVS, FNYEAQ. The CDR3 is made up of 13 amino acids. V lost 2 bases to trimming and J lost 2 bases, with 6 bases between them. The CDR3 sequence: CASSLKQNYGYTF. CDR3 nucleotide sequence: TGTGCCAGCAGCTTAAAACAGAACTATGGCTACACCTTC. Drawing the rest from reference TRBV7-6 and TRBJ1-2, the complete variable domain is GAGVSQSPRYKVTKRGQDVALRCDPISGHVSLYWYRQALGQGPEFLTYFNYEAQQDKSGLPNDRFSAERPEGSISTLTIQRTEQRDSAMYRCASSLKQNYGYTFGSGTRLTVV.

The J gene is TRBJ1-2, the V gene TRBV6-5; unclear D gene. Between the trimmed V and J ends, which lost 11 bases and 0 bases, there was a span of 10 bases. The CDR3 contains 12 residues. The germline gives CDR1 MNHEY, CDR2 SVGAGI. CDR3 coding DNA: TGTGCCTGCCGGAGGGCTAACTATGGCTACACCTTC. It codes for CACRRANYGYTF.

The gene calls are TRBV20-1 and TRBJ2-7; D is unclear. The CDR3 spans 11 residues. Trimming removed 5 bases at V and 4 bases at J, with 9 bases between. Germline CDR1 is DFQATT and CDR2 is SNEGSKA (reference sequence). CDR3 amino acids: CSAAIRYEQYF. CDR3 nucleotide sequence: TGCAGTGCTGCCATACGTTACGAGCAGTACTTC.

This rearrangement joins TRBV19 to TRBJ2-7, with 14 positions matching TRBD2. The germline V gene encodes CDR1 LNHDA and CDR2 SQIVND (reference sequence). V shed 6 bases, J shed 3 bases, and the junction held 7 bases outside the gene matches. This CDR3 has 16 amino acids. The CDR3 nucleotides are TGTGCCAGTAGCCCGGGACTAGCGGGAGCGGTCTACGAGCAGTACTTC. This translates into CASSPGLAGAVYEQYF.

This clone was counted at least ten times. The chain recombines TRBV2 with TRBJ2-7; 11 bases agree with TRBD2. The CDR3 runs 15 residues. CDR1 is SNHLY and CDR2 is FYNNEI in the germline V gene. Germline trimming cut 6 bases from V and 3 bases from J; bases unmatched to any gene: 7. The CDR3 nucleotides read TGTGCCAGCAGCCCGGGACTAGCGGATTACTACGAGCAGTACTTC. Translation: CASSPGLADYYEQYF.

Only a few counts were recorded for this clone. The V gene is TRBV20-1, the J gene TRBJ1-2; TRBD1 might be the D (6 bases). This CDR3 comprises 11 residues. V was trimmed by 7 bases and J by 14 bases, leaving 20 bases between them. The germline gives CDR1 DFQATT, CDR2 SNEGSKA (reference sequence). This CDR3 reads CSVPGGALRTF. CDR3 nucleotide sequence: TGCAGTGTTCCCGGGGGCGCTCTGAGGACCTTC.

This clone was counted only a few times. The chain carries TRBV4-3 and TRBJ2-5; 9 positions agree with TRBD2. CDR1 and CDR2 from the germline V gene are LGHNA and YSLEER. There are 18 residues in the CDR3. J was trimmed by 0 bases and V by 0 bases; bases with no gene match: 8. The CDR3 DNA reads TGCGCCAGCAGCCAAGAAGGAGCAGCGGGAGGCCACCAAGAGACCCAGTACTTC. Translation gives CASSQEGAAGGHQETQYF.

In this sample, this clone turned up a few times. The V and J genes are TRBV19 and TRBJ2-5, with TRBD2 identical over 8 bases. The CDR3 is 15 residues long. Trimming at V came to 4 bases and at J to 4 bases, leaving 8 bases not matched to a gene. Germline loops: CDR1 LNHDA, CDR2 SQIVND (reference sequence). The CDR3 reads CASSNLREGPETQYF. Here the CDR3 DNA reads TGTGCCAGTAGTAATTTACGGGAGGGCCCAGAGACCCAGTACTTC.

V usage is TRBV13 and J usage is TRBJ2-2; no clear D gene. V was trimmed by 6 bases and J by 5 bases, leaving 10 bases between them. The CDR3 has 13 residues. Germline V lookup: CDR1 PRHDT, CDR2 FYEKMQ (reference sequence). CDR3 amino acids: CASSFQSTGELFF. The CDR3 DNA follows: TGTGCCAGCAGTTTCCAGTCTACCGGGGAGCTGTTTTTT.

The J gene is TRBJ2-2, the V gene TRBV15; 7 positions match TRBD2. The CDR3 covers 13 residues. After removal of 4 bases from V and 4 bases from J, the junction contained 0 bases not matched to a gene. Germline CDR1 LNHNV, CDR2 YYDKDF (reference sequence). In nucleotides, the CDR3 is TGTGCCACCAGCACGGGGGGCACCGGGGAGCTGTTTTTT. Protein sequence: CATSTGGTGELFF.

Only one count was recorded for this clone. J is TRBJ2-1 and V is TRBV7-2; D perhaps matches TRBD2 (6 bases). The CDR3 runs to 15 residues. Germline V lookup: CDR1 SGHTA, CDR2 FQGNSA. The ends were cut back, 1 base at V and 4 bases at J, with 11 bases in the middle. The chain's CDR3 is CASSLVRGSYNEQFF. The CDR3 nucleotides read TGTGCCAGCAGCTTAGTGCGGGGTAGTTACAATGAGCAGTTCTTC.

This chain joins TRBV9 and TRBJ2-7, with 8 bases matching TRBD1. CDR3 length: 14 residues. From germline, CDR1 is SGDLS and CDR2 YYNGEE. The V segment lost 3 bases and the J segment 2 bases; nucleotides outside the gene matches: 4. CDR3 amino acids: CASSAGQAAYEQYF. In nucleotides, the CDR3 is TGTGCCAGCAGCGCGGGACAGGCCGCCTACGAGCAGTACTTC.

The chain couples TRBV29-1 to TRBJ2-5; 8 nucleotides align to TRBD2. Germline-derived CDR1 and CDR2 are SQVTM and ANQGSEA. The CDR3 extends over 13 amino acids. J lost 5 bases, V lost 3 bases, and 5 bases had no gene match. CDR3 region: CSVEFGGVETQYF. CDR3 bases: TGCAGCGTTGAGTTCGGGGGGGTTGAGACCCAGTACTTC.

The V call is TRBV25-1, the J call TRBJ2-3, with 7 nucleotides matching TRBD1. Germline V CDR1 and CDR2: MGHDK, SYGVNS. The CDR3 totals 14 residues. V was pared by 6 bases and J by 1 base, with 4 bases of the junction left unmatched. CDR3 sequence: CASSPGQRTDTQYF. DNA for the CDR3: TGTGCCAGCAGCCCGGGACAGCGCACAGATACGCAGTATTTT.

A single count supports this clone. The rearrangement uses TRBV11-2 and TRBJ2-7; the match to TRBD2 covers 12 bases. The J segment lost 1 base and the V segment lost 5 bases, leaving 6 bases of the junction unmatched. In germline, CDR1 is SGHAT, CDR2 FQNNGV. CDR3 length equals 16 residues. CDR3 bases: TGTGCCAGCAGCCTAACCGGGACTAGCGGGTCCTACGAGCAGTACTTC. Translating gives CASSLTGTSGSYEQYF.

This chain connects TRBV5-6 to TRBJ2-7, with D possibly TRBD2 on 6 matching bases. The CDR3 has 13 amino acids. The ends were cut back, 4 bases at V and 7 bases at J, with 15 bases in the middle. The germline gives CDR1 SGHDT, CDR2 YYEEEE. CDR3 bases: TGTGCCAGCAGCCCCCAGCGGGCTCGAGAGCAGTACTTC. Translation gives CASSPQRAREQYF.